The 11 T cell receptor beta chains below come from one sample, sequenced in a study of T cell responses to AZD1222 COVID-19 vaccine. The method was immunoSEQ multiplex PCR; TCRdb's version includes in-frame clones alone and lacks a portion of them. This sample has more than 140,000 clones; 70% to 90% occur once, and the top ten carry around 3.4%. Sequenced material: peripheral blood, taken on day 0 of MenACWY control vaccination. The receptors stem from an adult in good health.

The chain links TRBV14 to TRBJ2-7, with TRBD2 matching 7 bases. CDR3 length: 16 amino acids. In germline, CDR1 is SGHDN, CDR2 FVKESK. V trimming: 0 bases; J trimming: 2 bases; junction bases outside the gene matches: 7. The CDR3 sequence: CASSQDAGVQTYEQYF. Written as DNA, the CDR3 is TGTGCCAGCAGCCAAGATGCGGGAGTCCAAACCTACGAGCAGTACTTC.

The chain couples TRBV5-1 to TRBJ2-7; possibly TRBD1 for D (6 bases). The CDR3 loop spans 14 amino acids. Trimming took 4 bases from V and 6 from J, leaving 17 bases between them. Germline-derived CDR1 and CDR2 are SGHRS and YFSETQ. CDR3 loop: CASSPVDRNPEQYF. DNA for the CDR3: TGCGCCAGCAGCCCCGTGGACAGAAACCCCGAGCAGTACTTC.

The chain carries TRBV30 and TRBJ2-6; perhaps D is TRBD1 or TRBD2 (5 bases each). V lost 1 base and J 0 bases, leaving 7 bases between the germline ends. Per the germline V gene, CDR1 is GTSNPN and CDR2 is SVGIG (reference sequence). This CDR3 has 15 residues. The CDR3 DNA reads as TGTGCCTGGAGTGGAGGGACCTCTGGGGCCAACGTCCTGACTTTC. Translation: CAWSGGTSGANVLTF.

The chain is built from TRBV20-1 and TRBJ2-1, with 7 bases fitting TRBD2. The CDR3 covers 17 residues. Trimming at V came to 3 bases and at J to 2 bases, leaving 13 bases not matched to a gene. Germline V gives CDR1 DFQATT, CDR2 SNEGSKA (reference sequence). CDR3 sequence: CSASTTLRGGTYNEQFF. CDR3 sequence (DNA): TGCAGTGCTAGTACCACCCTAAGGGGAGGGACCTACAATGAGCAGTTCTTC.

The chain links TRBV19 to TRBJ1-4, with 8 bases identical to TRBD1. V shed 10 bases, J shed 5 bases, and the junction held 9 bases outside the gene matches. CDR3 length: 14 residues. The V gene's germline CDR1 is LNHDA and CDR2 SQIVND (reference sequence). The DNA of the CDR3 is TGTGCCACTCGTCGGCAGGGGGCGAATGAAAAACTGTTTTTT. Encoded protein: CATRRQGANEKLFF.

The chain recombines TRBV13 with TRBJ2-7, with D unclear. CDR3 length: 12 residues. The ends were cut back, 0 bases at V and 5 bases at J, with 5 bases in the middle. Germline assignment: CDR1 PRHDT and CDR2 FYEKMQ (reference sequence). Here the CDR3 DNA reads TGTGCCAGCAGCTTAGGCAGGAACGAGCAGTACTTC. As protein: CASSLGRNEQYF.

The rearrangement links TRBV11-2 to TRBJ2-1, with 8 bases matching TRBD1. With V trimmed by 5 bases and J by 0 bases, 9 bases remained unmatched. Germline V gene data show CDR1 as SGHAT and CDR2 as FQNNGV. The CDR3 length is 17 residues. The CDR3 protein is CASSRGPGTGSYNEQFF. The CDR3 region has the DNA TGTGCCAGCAGCAGGGGCCCCGGGACAGGCTCCTACAATGAGCAGTTCTTC.

This chain connects TRBV6-2 or TRBV6-3 to TRBJ1-2; no reliable D call. V lost 0 bases and J 4 bases, leaving 6 bases between the germline ends. The V gene's germline CDR1 is MNHEY and CDR2 SVGEGT. The CDR3 is 13 residues long. The CDR3 here is CASSYSVTYGYTF. The DNA of the CDR3 is TGTGCCAGCAGTTACTCAGTGACCTATGGCTACACCTTC.

This rearrangement joins TRBV18 to TRBJ1-1; TRBD1 aligns across 7 bases. The CDR3 is 14 residues long. J was trimmed by 4 bases and V by 3 bases; bases with no gene match: 5. CDR1 and CDR2 from the germline V gene are KGHSH and LQKENI. CDR3 amino acids: CASSPQGVGTEAFF. The CDR3 coding sequence is TGTGCCAGCTCACCCCAGGGGGTGGGCACTGAAGCTTTCTTT. The variable domain in full, with the rest retrieved from reference TRBV18 and TRBJ1-1, is NAGVMQNPRHLVRRRGQEARLRCSPMKGHSHVYWYRQLPEEGLKFMVYLQKENIIDESGMPKERFSAEFPKEGPSILRIQQVVRGDSAAYFCASSPQGVGTEAFFGQGTRLTVV.

The chain carries TRBV18 and TRBJ2-1, with TRBD2 matching 12 bases. The CDR3 covers 18 residues. CDR1 is KGHSH and CDR2 is LQKENI in the germline V gene. J lost 8 bases, V lost 2 bases, and 13 bases had no gene match. As DNA, the CDR3 is TGTGCCAGCTCACCAGGCCCCGCTAGCGGGAGGGCCTGGGATGAGCAGTTCTTC. It yields the protein CASSPGPASGRAWDEQFF.

This chain joins TRBV11-3 and TRBJ2-7; D is possibly TRBD1 or TRBD2 (5 bases each). This CDR3 region has 15 residues. In germline, CDR1 is SGHNT, CDR2 YENEEA. V dropped 1 base and J dropped 1 base, with 11 bases sitting between them. The CDR3 DNA is TGTGCCAGCAGCTTAGCGCCGGGACCTTCCTACGAGCAGTACTTC. This codes for CASSLAPGPSYEQYF.